The clone carrying this T cell receptor beta chain occurred a few times. Its antigen is unknown. The data stem from a study of response to subunit inactivated influenza vaccine. Study-level points and caveats: Authors suggested few new T cells are recruited by each seasonal influenza vaccination.

Germline V gene data show CDR1 as LGHNA and CDR2 as YSLEER. The CDR3 spans 17 residues. J lost 3 bases, V lost 0 bases, and 10 bases had no gene match. TCRdb itself ran the RT-PCR reads through MiXCR, one entry per CDR3 protein. The data contain around 600,000 distinct CDR3 sequences, 10% to 12% of them singletons. The data also belong to a second study, concerning T cells expressing NK-cell markers. That study reports: Production of TCR beta cDNA relied on 5'RACE template switching with UMIs. Eight donors were sequenced, of whom seven were HCMV-seropositive, while the remaining one was HCMV-seronegative. The study found these clonotypes also leading the CD3+CD56-NKG2C+ fraction in a few donors.

This TCR was sampled from a man between 50 and 59 years old who received an inactivated influenza vaccine. The rearrangement links TRBV4-3 to TRBJ2-7; 8 bases match TRBD2. The input for sequencing was PBMCs from blood, taken on the day of vaccination. CDR3 DNA: TGCGCCAGCAGCCAAGACGGGGTGGGACTAGGGATCTACGAGCAGTACTTC. Translation: CASSQDGVGLGIYEQYF.